This TCR beta chain came from a study of cytomegalovirus exposure and HLA in healthy donors. Study context: A data release that came early held approximately 85 million unique TCRs from HLA-typed donors.

The J segment lost 9 bases and the V segment lost 4 bases, leaving 3 bases of the junction unmatched. The CDR3 length is 12 residues. CDR1 is SGHAT and CDR2 is FQNNGV in the germline V gene. Researchers ran the PCR with 60 Vbeta and 13 Jbeta primers. TCRdb's copy holds only in-frame clones and misses some; the assay was immunoSEQ multiplex PCR. The table includes 140,000 or so clones, around 90% detected once. The study, taken as a whole, reports: Within the data, a cluster of highly shared sequence variants was likely a sequencing artifact. A later analysis found most CMV-associated TCR beta chains apparently HLA-restricted. Per a prior analysis, the majority of TCR beta V segments were productive roughly 90% or roughly 30% of the time.

With respect to this clone: Its antigen is not identified.

The TCR sequence derives from a woman in her thirties or forties in good health and CMV-seronegative. This sequence joins TRBV11-2 and TRBJ2-1; 7 bases align to TRBD2. Specimen: PBMCs. The DNA of the CDR3 is TGTGCCAGCAGCTCAACTAGCGTTGAGCAGTTCTTC. Its protein is CASSSTSVEQFF.